This T cell receptor beta chain derives from a study of shared clonotypes between healthy human individuals. Every subset's genomic DNA went evenly onto several immunoSEQ plates. Clones were sequenced by immunoSEQ multiplex PCR, and TCRdb holds only the in-frame ones, with some missing. This sample carries more than 2 million clones, 90% to 97% of them seen once, and the ten largest clones take around 0.13%. Whole-study findings and limits: Among the subsets, naive ones generally showed larger estimated richness than memory ones. With several donors compared, approximately 5.5% of naive CD4 clonotypes were shared.

With respect to this clone: Its specificity is unknown.

The sequenced sample consisted of naive CD4+ T cells sorted from blood. Subset indicated: CD45RA+ positively selected. The clonotype originates from a young man in good health.

The CDR3 loop reads CASSFLSGETQYF. CDR3 nucleotide sequence: TGCGCCAGCAGCTTCCTCAGTGGTGAGACCCAGTACTTC. This chain uses TRBV5-1 with TRBJ2-5, with D hard to call. CDR1 and CDR2 (germline): SGHRS, YFSETQ. This CDR3 has 13 amino acids. The V gene lost 2 bases and the J gene lost 5 bases, with 10 bases spanning the gap. Supplemented by reference TRBV5-1 and TRBJ2-5, the full variable domain reads KAGVTQTPRYLIKTRGQQVTLSCSPISGHRSVSWYQQTPGQGLQFLFEYFSETQRNKGNFPGRFSGRQFSNSRSEMNVSTLELGDSALYLCASSFLSGETQYFGPGTRLLVL.